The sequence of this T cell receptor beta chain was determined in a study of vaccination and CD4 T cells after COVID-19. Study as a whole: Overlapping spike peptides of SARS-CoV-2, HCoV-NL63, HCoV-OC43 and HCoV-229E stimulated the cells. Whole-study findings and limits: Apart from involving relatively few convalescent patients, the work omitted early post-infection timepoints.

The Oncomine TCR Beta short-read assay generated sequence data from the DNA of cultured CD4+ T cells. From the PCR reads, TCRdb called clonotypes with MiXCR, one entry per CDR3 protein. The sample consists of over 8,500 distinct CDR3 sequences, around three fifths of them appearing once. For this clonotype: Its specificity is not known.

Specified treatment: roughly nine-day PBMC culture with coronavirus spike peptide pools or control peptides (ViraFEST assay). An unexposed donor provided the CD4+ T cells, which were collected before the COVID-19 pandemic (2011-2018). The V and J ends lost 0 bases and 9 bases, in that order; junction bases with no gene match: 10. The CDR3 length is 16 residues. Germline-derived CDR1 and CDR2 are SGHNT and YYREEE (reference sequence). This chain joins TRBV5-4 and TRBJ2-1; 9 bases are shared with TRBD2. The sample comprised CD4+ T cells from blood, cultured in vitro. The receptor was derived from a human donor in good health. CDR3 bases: TGTGCCAGCAGCTTGGTCGGGTCTAGCGGGGTAGGTGAGCAGTTCTTC. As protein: CASSLVGSSGVGEQFF.